The next 18 T cell receptor beta chains were all read from a single sample in a study of identical twins. TCRdb re-analysed the 5' RACE reads in MiXCR, keeping a single row per CDR3 protein. The sample includes roughly 470,000 distinct CDR3 sequences, roughly an eighth of them seen just once. These records were also assigned to another study, of yellow fever vaccine responses in identical twins.

The sample was CD4+ T cells sorted from blood. These receptors were taken from a woman younger than 30 in good health.

A few counts support this clonotype. CDR3 loop: CSATQGTGVVETQYF. The CDR3 DNA reads TGCAGTGCTACCCAGGGGACAGGGGTGGTGGAGACCCAGTACTTC. The chain combines TRBV20-1 with TRBJ2-5; 10 positions match TRBD1. This CDR3 is built from 15 residues. The germline V gene has CDR1 DFQATT and CDR2 SNEGSKA (reference sequence). Unmatched junction bases numbered 10, after V lost 4 bases and J lost 5 bases.

The rearrangement uses TRBV7-2 and TRBJ2-5, with D tentatively TRBD2 (6 bases). The germline gives CDR1 SGHTA, CDR2 FQGNSA. V was shortened by 6 bases and J by 4 bases, with 15 bases between the two germline ends. This CDR3 region has 14 residues. The CDR3 loop is CASSLDGSRETQYF. The CDR3 region has the DNA TGTGCCAGCAGTCTCGACGGGAGCCGAGAGACCCAGTACTTC.

There are many counts of this clonotype. The chain recombines TRBV7-2 with TRBJ2-1; D is possibly TRBD1 or TRBD2 (6 bases each). The germline V gene has CDR1 SGHTA and CDR2 FQGNSA. Trimming removed 3 bases from V and 8 bases from J, with 26 bases in between. This CDR3 comprises 18 residues. CDR3 in DNA: TGTGCCAGCAGCTTGAGGCTGAAAGGGGGGATACTAGAATATGAGCAGTTCTTC. Translated: CASSLRLKGGILEYEQFF.

As regards this clonotype: The junction departs from the called germline gene at one end, perhaps through a read error. The V and J genes are TRBV24-1 and TRBJ2-5; a weak D match, TRBD1 (6 bases). Germline CDR1 and CDR2: KGHDR and SFDVKD. This CDR3 comprises 15 residues. The CDR3 nucleotides are TGTGCCATCAGTGGAACACAGGGCCGCCAAGAGACCCAGTACTTC. Protein: CAISGTQGRQETQYF.

The chain employs TRBV3-1 and TRBJ1-5; D not certain. Germline values: CDR1 LGHDT, CDR2 YNNKEL (reference sequence). Trimming removed 0 bases from V and 2 bases from J, with 8 bases in between. This CDR3 has 15 residues. In nucleotides, the CDR3 is TGTGCCAGCAGCCAAGAAGTTTCGGGCAATCAGCCCCAGCATTTT. Encoded protein: CASSQEVSGNQPQHF.

The rearrangement joins TRBV10-3 to TRBJ2-1, with D perhaps matching TRBD2 (6 bases). CDR1 and CDR2 (germline): ENHRY, SYGVKD. The CDR3 covers 13 residues. Trimming cost V 9 bases and J 9 bases, with 18 bases left between them. The CDR3 nucleotides read TGTGCCATGAAGGGAGGTCCCGAGAGTGAGCAGTTCTTC. Amino acids: CAMKGGPESEQFF.

A few counts support this clonotype. The chain carries TRBV20-1 and TRBJ2-6; D is perhaps TRBD1 (5 bases). The CDR3 loop spans 16 amino acids. V dropped 1 base and J dropped 0 bases, with 10 bases sitting between them. CDR1 and CDR2 (germline): DFQATT, SNEGSKA (reference sequence). CDR3 sequence: CSARGSTASGANVLTF. CDR3 DNA sequence: TGCAGTGCTAGAGGGTCGACAGCCTCTGGGGCCAACGTCCTGACTTTC.

This clonotype appeared many times. This chain uses TRBV7-6 with TRBJ2-7; D is possibly TRBD2 (6 bases). V was pared by 1 base and J by 5 bases, with 9 bases between. Germline V gene sequence: CDR1 SGHVS, CDR2 FNYEAQ. This CDR3 is built from 13 residues. The CDR3 coding sequence is TGTGCCAGCAGCTTAGTTACGGGAGACGAGCAGTACTTC. It codes for CASSLVTGDEQYF.

This clonotype occurred a few times. The gene calls are TRBV11-2 and TRBJ2-3; no clear D. CDR1 and CDR2 (germline): SGHAT, FQNNGV. The CDR3 runs to 13 residues. V lost 2 bases and J lost 2, with 5 bases in between. The CDR3 reads CASSLTITDTQYF. The CDR3, as DNA: TGTGCCAGCAGCTTAACCATCACAGATACGCAGTATTTT.

This clonotype was found many times. This sequence joins TRBV7-2 and TRBJ2-2; possibly TRBD2 for D (6 bases). CDR1 and CDR2 (germline): SGHTA, FQGNSA. The CDR3 has 17 amino acids. V was shortened by 5 bases and J by 3 bases, with 19 bases between the two germline ends. CDR3 amino acids: CASSTSIDRLYTGELFF. DNA for the CDR3: TGTGCCAGCAGCACTAGCATAGACCGCTTGTACACCGGGGAGCTGTTTTTT. The entire variable domain, with the rest obtained from reference TRBV7-2 and TRBJ2-2, is as follows: GAGVSQSPSNKVTEKGKDVELRCDPISGHTALYWYRQSLGQGLEFLIYFQGNSAPDKSGLPSDRFSAERTGGSVSTLTIQRTQQEDSAVYLCASSTSIDRLYTGELFFGEGSRLTVL.

The chain links TRBV12-3 or TRBV12-4 to TRBJ2-7; D unresolved. The V and J ends lost 6 bases and 3 bases respectively, with 15 bases between them. The CDR3 spans 14 residues. DNA of the CDR3: TGTGCCAGCAGGCGCTCCGGGCAAGGCTACGAGCAGTACTTC. Translated: CASRRSGQGYEQYF.

There are a few counts of this clonotype. The chain combines TRBV6-2 or TRBV6-3 with TRBJ2-3; D gene uncertain. The CDR3 has 14 residues. V lost 2 bases, J lost 0 bases, and 6 bases lay in between. Germline V gene lookup returns CDR1 MNHEY and CDR2 SVGEGT. CDR3 bases: TGTGCCAGCAGTTACGAATCGAGCACAGATACGCAGTATTTT. This sequence encodes CASSYESSTDTQYF.

The sample holds a few counts of this clonotype. V gene TRBV15 combines with J gene TRBJ2-2, with TRBD1 as a possible D gene (8 bases). Trimming left V 8 bases short and J 2 bases short, with 15 bases between. The CDR3 extends over 15 amino acids. CDR1 LNHNV and CDR2 YYDKDF come from the germline V gene (reference sequence). The CDR3 reads CATWSGTGNTGELFF. CDR3 nucleotides: TGTGCCACCTGGAGCGGGACAGGAAACACCGGGGAGCTGTTTTTT. The entire variable domain, with the rest obtained from reference TRBV15 and TRBJ2-2, is as follows: DAMVIQNPRYQVTQFGKPVTLSCSQTLNHNVMYWYQQKSSQAPKLLFHYYDKDFNNEADTPDNFQSRRPNTSFCFLDIRSPGLGDTAMYLCATWSGTGNTGELFFGEGSRLTVL.

This clonotype has just a few counts. This chain uses TRBV7-2 with TRBJ1-2; tentatively, D is TRBD1 (5 bases). Trimming left V 1 base short and J 8 bases short, with 11 bases between. The CDR3 consists of 13 residues. CDR1 and CDR2 (germline): SGHTA, FQGNSA. The CDR3 loop reads CASSLEPGQGYTF. In DNA, the CDR3 is TGTGCCAGCAGCTTAGAGCCGGGGCAAGGCTACACCTTC.

This clonotype showed up just a few times. The chain couples TRBV5-6 to TRBJ2-4; D possibly corresponds to TRBD1 (5 bases). The CDR3 runs to 15 residues. V lost 4 bases and J 0 bases, leaving 11 bases between the germline ends. Germline V gene sequence: CDR1 SGHDT, CDR2 YYEEEE. CDR3 region: CASSADRLAKNIQYF. The CDR3 bases are TGTGCCAGCAGCGCCGACAGACTAGCCAAAAACATTCAGTACTTC.

In this sample, this clonotype turned up many times. The rearrangement links TRBV12-3 or TRBV12-4 to TRBJ2-2; a possible D gene is TRBD2 (5 bases). The CDR3 length is 14 residues. The V end was cut by 6 bases, the J end by 3 bases, with 11 bases between. The DNA of the CDR3 is TGTGCCAGCAGCCGAACCGGGGACACCGGGGAGCTGTTTTTT. Translating gives CASSRTGDTGELFF.

The chain uses TRBV20-1 and TRBJ2-2, with TRBD2 matching 8 bases. The CDR3 loop spans 13 amino acids. V lost 4 bases and J lost 7; bases outside the gene matches: 5. Germline V gene data show CDR1 as DFQATT and CDR2 as SNEGSKA (reference sequence). The chain's CDR3 is CSATRGGNGELFF. DNA of the CDR3: TGCAGTGCTACCCGGGGGGGTAACGGGGAGCTGTTTTTT.

The chain combines TRBV12-3 or TRBV12-4 with TRBJ2-7, with TRBD1 matching over 8 bases. The V and J ends lost 6 bases and 5 bases, in that order; junction bases with no gene match: 12. The CDR3 loop spans 15 amino acids. This CDR3 reads CASSPPDRVIHEQYF. The CDR3 bases are TGTGCCAGCAGCCCACCGGACAGGGTGATCCACGAGCAGTACTTC.